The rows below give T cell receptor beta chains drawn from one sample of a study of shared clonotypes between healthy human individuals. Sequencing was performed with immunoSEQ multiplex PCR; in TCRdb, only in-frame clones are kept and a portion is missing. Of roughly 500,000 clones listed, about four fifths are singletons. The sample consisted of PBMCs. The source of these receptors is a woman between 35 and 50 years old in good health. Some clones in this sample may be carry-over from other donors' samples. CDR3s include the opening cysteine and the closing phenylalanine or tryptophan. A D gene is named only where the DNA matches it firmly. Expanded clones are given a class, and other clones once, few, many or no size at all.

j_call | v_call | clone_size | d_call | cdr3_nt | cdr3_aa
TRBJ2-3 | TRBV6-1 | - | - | TGTGCCAGCACCGGGTGGGTGGGCACAGATACGCAGTATTTT | CASTGWVGTDTQYF
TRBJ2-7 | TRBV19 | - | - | TGTGCCAGTAGTATAGGCCCAGCCAGCTACGAGCAGTACTTC | CASSIGPASYEQYF
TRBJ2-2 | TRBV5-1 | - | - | TGCGCCAGCACCCAACAGGGGAACACCGGGGAGCTGTTTTTT | CASTQQGNTGELFF
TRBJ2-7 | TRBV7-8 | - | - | TGTGCCAGCAGCCCAAACCGACTTAGGGAGCAGTACTTC | CASSPNRLREQYF
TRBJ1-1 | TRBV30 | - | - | TGTGCCTGGAGTGTAGAGGGGCTGAACACTGAAGCTTTCTTT | CAWSVEGLNTEAFF
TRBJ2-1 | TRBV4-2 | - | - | TGTGCCAGCAGCCAGGGGGACCAACGCTCCTACAATGAGCAGTTCTTC | CASSQGDQRSYNEQFF
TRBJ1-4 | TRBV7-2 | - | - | TGTGCCAGCAGCTCGCTGCGAGGTGCAACTAATGAAAAACTGTTTTTT | CASSSLRGATNEKLFF
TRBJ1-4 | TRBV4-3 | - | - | TGCGCCAGCAGCCAAGGTCACGGGGCTGGTGAAAAACTGTTTTTT | CASSQGHGAGEKLFF
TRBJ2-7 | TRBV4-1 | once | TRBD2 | TGCGCCAGCAGCCAACTGGGGACTAGCGGGACTAAGCAGTACTTC | CASSQLGTSGTKQYF
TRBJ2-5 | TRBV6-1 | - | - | TGTGCCAGCAGTGAAGAGGGACACCACCAAGAGACCCAGTACTTC | CASSEEGHHQETQYF
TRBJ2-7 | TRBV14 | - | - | TGTGCCAGCAGCCAAGGGTCAGGGACCTACGAGCAGTACTTC | CASSQGSGTYEQYF
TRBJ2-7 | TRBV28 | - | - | TGTGCCAGCAGTCTCCGAGGGGGTATGGGCTACGAGCAGTACTTC | CASSLRGGMGYEQYF
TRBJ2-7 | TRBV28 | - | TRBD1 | TGTGCCAGCAGTGGGGAAGGACAGGGGAGCTCCTACGAGCAGTACTTC | CASSGEGQGSSYEQYF
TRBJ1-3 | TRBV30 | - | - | TGTGCCTGGAGCCCTGGACAGTGGGACACCATATATTTT | CAWSPGQWDTIYF
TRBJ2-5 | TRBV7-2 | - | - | TGTGCCAGCAGCTTAGATGGGGGGGCACAAGAGACCCAGTACTTC | CASSLDGGAQETQYF
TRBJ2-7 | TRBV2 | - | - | TGTGCCAGCACCAGGGGCACCTACGAGCAGTACTTC | CASTRGTYEQYF
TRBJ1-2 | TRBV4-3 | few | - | TGCGCCAGCAGCCGAGACAGGATGGGCTACACCTTC | CASSRDRMGYTF
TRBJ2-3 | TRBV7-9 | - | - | TGTGCCAGCAGCTCAACCACAGATACGCAGTATTTT | CASSSTTDTQYF
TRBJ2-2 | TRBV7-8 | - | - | TGTGCCAGCAGCTCATCCAGGGTGGTAGCCGGGGAGCTGTTTTTT | CASSSSRVVAGELFF
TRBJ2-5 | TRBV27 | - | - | TGTGCCAGCAGTCAAGAACGAGGAGGGGAGACCCAGTACTTC | CASSQERGGETQYF
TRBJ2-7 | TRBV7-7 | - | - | TGTGCCAGCAGCTTAGTGCGGGTTAGGTACGAGCAGTACTTC | CASSLVRVRYEQYF
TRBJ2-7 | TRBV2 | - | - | TGTGCCAGCAGTGAAGCGGGGTACGAGCAGTACTTC | CASSEAGYEQYF
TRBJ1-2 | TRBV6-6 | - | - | TGTGCCAGCAGTTACCACAGGGAAGGAGATGGCTACACCTTC | CASSYHREGDGYTF
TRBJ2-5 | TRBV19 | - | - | TGTGCCAGTACCGTCGGCGGAGGAGAGACCCAGTACTTC | CASTVGGGETQYF
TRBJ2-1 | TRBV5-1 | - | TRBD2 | TGCGCCAGCAGACCGACTAGCGGGAGTGACAATGAGCAGTTCTTC | CASRPTSGSDNEQFF
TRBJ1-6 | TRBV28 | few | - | TGTGCCAGCAGTTTCGGGCGGGAGTCACCCCTCCACTTT | CASSFGRESPLHF
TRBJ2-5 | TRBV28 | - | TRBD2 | TGTGCCAGCAGTTTGTTCGGCGGGAGTTACCGAGAGACCCAGTACTTC | CASSLFGGSYRETQYF
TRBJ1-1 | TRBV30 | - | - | TGTGCCTGGGGTGGACAGAACACTGAAGCTTTCTTT | CAWGGQNTEAFF
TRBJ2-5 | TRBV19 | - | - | TGTGCCAGTAGTCTACACGGAACCCAAGAGACCCAGTACTTC | CASSLHGTQETQYF
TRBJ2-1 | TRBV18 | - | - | TGTGCCAGCTCACCAAAGGAGCGGACCATCTACAATGAGCAGTTCTTC | CASSPKERTIYNEQFF
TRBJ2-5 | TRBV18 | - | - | TGTGCCAGCTCACCTGCACCGGGCCCCGGGGAGACCCAGTACTTC | CASSPAPGPGETQYF
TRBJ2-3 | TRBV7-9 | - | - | TGTGCCAGCAGCTTCGATGGCAGACGCACAGATACGCAGTATTTT | CASSFDGRRTDTQYF
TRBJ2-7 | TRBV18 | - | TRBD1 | TGTGCCAGCTCACCTTCCGGGACAGGGATCTACGAGCAGTACTTC | CASSPSGTGIYEQYF